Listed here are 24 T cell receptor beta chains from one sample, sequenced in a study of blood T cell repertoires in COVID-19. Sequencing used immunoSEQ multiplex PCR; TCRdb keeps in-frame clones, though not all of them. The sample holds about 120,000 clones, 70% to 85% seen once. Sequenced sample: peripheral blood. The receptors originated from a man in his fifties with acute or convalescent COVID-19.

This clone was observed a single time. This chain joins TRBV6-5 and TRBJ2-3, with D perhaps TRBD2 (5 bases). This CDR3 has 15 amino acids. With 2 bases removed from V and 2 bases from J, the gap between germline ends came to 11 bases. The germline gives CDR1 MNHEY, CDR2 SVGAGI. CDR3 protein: CASSYDGLHTDTQYF. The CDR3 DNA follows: TGTGCCAGCAGTTACGACGGACTTCACACAGATACGCAGTATTTT.

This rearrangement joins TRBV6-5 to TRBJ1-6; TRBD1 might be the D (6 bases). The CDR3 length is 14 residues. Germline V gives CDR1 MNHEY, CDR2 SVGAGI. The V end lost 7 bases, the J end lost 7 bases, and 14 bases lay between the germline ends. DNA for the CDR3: TGTGCCAGCAAGGCGGACAGCCGGAATTCACCCCTCCACTTT. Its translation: CASKADSRNSPLHF.

Here the CDR3 reads CASSLAGGREQYF. The CDR3 bases are TGTGCCAGCAGTTTAGCGGGAGGGCGGGAGCAGTACTTC. This sequence joins TRBV28 and TRBJ2-7; 9 nucleotides agree with TRBD2. V lost 2 bases to trimming and J lost 7 bases; unmatched junction nucleotides: 3. This CDR3 is built from 13 residues. Germline CDR1 MDHEN, CDR2 SYDVKM.

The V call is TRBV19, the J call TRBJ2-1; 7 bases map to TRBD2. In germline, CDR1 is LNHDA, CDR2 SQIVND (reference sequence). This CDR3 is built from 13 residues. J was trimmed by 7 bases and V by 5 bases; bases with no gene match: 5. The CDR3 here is CASSSGGDNEQFF. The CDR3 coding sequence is TGTGCCAGTAGTTCTGGGGGGGATAATGAGCAGTTCTTC.

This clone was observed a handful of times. The chain's CDR3 is CASSLLSGDRGYGYTF. The CDR3 nucleotides are TGTGCCAGCAGTTTATTATCGGGCGACAGGGGCTATGGCTACACCTTC. The chain has TRBV28 and TRBJ1-2; 8 nucleotides agree with TRBD1. Germline V CDR1 and CDR2: MDHEN, SYDVKM. The CDR3 has 16 residues. The V and J ends lost 1 base and 4 bases, in that order; junction bases with no gene match: 8.

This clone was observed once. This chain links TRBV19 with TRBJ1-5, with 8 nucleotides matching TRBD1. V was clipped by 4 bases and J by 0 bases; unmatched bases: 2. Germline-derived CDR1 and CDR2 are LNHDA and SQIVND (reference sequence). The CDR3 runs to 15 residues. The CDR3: CASSRTGGSNQPQHF. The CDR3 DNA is TGTGCCAGTAGTAGAACAGGGGGTAGCAATCAGCCCCAGCATTTT.

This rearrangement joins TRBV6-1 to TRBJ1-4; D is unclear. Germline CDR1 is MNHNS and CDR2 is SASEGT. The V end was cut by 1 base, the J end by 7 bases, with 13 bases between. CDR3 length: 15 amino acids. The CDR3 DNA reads TGTGCCAGCAGTGAAGGAGACGCCGGCGGTGAAAAACTGTTTTTT. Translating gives CASSEGDAGGEKLFF.

CDR3 bases: TGTGCCAGTAGTATGGCCCTAACTAGCGGGAGGGCCGGAGATACGCAGTATTTT. This codes for CASSMALTSGRAGDTQYF. J is TRBJ2-3 and V is TRBV19, with 13 bases that match TRBD2. Per germline, CDR1 LNHDA and CDR2 SQIVND (reference sequence). V lost 3 bases to trimming and J lost 5 bases; unmatched junction nucleotides: 11. The CDR3 is made up of 18 amino acids.

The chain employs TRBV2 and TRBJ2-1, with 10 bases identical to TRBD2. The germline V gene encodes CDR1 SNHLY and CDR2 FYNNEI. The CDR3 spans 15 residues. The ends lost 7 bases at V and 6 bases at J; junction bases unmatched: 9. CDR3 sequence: CASKRLGLAVNEQFF. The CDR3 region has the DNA TGTGCCAGCAAACGACTCGGACTAGCGGTCAATGAGCAGTTCTTC.

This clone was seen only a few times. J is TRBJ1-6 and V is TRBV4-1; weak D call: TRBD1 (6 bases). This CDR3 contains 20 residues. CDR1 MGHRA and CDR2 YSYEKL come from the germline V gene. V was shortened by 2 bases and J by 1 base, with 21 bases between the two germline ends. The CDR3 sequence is CASSQQTGKFSRSYNSPLHF. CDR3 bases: TGCGCCAGCAGCCAACAAACAGGGAAATTTTCGAGGTCCTATAATTCACCCCTCCACTTT.

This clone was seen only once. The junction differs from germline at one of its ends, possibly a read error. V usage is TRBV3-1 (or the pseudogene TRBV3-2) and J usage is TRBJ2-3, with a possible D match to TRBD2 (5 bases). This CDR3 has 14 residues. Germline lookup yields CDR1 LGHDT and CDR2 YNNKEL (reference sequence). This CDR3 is CASSQESGTDTQYF. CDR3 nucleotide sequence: TGTGCCAGCAGCCAAGAAAGCGGCACCGATACGCAGTATTTT.

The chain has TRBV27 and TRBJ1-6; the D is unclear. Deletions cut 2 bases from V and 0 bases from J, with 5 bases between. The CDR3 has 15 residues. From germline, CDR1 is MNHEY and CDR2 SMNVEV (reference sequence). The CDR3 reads CASSLGASYNSPLHF. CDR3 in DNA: TGTGCCAGCAGTTTAGGAGCCTCCTATAATTCACCCCTCCACTTT.

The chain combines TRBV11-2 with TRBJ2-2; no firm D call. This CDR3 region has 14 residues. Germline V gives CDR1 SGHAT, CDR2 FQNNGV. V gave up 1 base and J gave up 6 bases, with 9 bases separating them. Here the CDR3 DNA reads TGTGCCAGCAGCTTAGTGGTGGCCTCCGGGGAGCTGTTTTTT. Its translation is CASSLVVASGELFF. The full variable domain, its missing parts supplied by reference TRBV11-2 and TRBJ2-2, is EAGVAQSPRYKIIEKRQSVAFWCNPISGHATLYWYQQILGQGPKLLIQFQNNGVVDDSQLPKDRFSAERLKGVDSTLKIQPAKLEDSAVYLCASSLVVASGELFFGEGSRLTVL.

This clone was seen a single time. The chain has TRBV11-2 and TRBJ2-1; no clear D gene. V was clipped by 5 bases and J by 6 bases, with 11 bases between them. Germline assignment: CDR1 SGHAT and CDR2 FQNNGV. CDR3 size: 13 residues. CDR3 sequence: CASSILRFNEQFF. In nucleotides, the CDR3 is TGTGCCAGCAGCATACTTCGCTTCAATGAGCAGTTCTTC.

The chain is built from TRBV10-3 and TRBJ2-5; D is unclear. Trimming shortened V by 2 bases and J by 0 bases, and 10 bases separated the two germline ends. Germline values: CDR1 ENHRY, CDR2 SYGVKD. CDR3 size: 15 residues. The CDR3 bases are TGTGCCATCAGTGAGCTACAGCTCAACCAAGAGACCCAGTACTTC. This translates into CAISELQLNQETQYF.

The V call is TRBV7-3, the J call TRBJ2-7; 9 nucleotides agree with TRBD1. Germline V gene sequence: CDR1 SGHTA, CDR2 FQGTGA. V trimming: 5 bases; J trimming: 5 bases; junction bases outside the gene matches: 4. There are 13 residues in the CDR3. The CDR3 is CASSQGTGNEQYF. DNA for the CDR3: TGTGCCAGCAGCCAAGGGACAGGGAACGAGCAGTACTTC.

The DNA for the CDR3 is TGCAGCGCCCATGAGGGACAGGGGTTCGCCGAGCAGTACTTC. Encoded protein: CSAHEGQGFAEQYF. The rearrangement links TRBV29-1 to TRBJ2-7; 10 bases are a match to TRBD1. J gave up 6 bases and V 7 bases, and 12 bases lay outside the gene matches. The germline V gene encodes CDR1 SQVTM and CDR2 ANQGSEA. CDR3 length: 14 amino acids.

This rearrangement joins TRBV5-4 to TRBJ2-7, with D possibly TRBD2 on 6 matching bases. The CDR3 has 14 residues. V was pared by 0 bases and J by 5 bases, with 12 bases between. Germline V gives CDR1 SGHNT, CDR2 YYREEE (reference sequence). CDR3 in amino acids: CASSLAGSRHEQYF. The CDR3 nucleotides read TGTGCCAGCAGCTTGGCCGGGAGTCGCCACGAGCAGTACTTC.

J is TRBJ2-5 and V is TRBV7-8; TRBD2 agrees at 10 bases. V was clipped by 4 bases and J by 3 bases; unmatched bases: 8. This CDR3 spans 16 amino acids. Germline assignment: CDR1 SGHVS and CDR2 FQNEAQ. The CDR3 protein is CASSSRRSGGEETQYF. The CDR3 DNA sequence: TGTGCCAGCAGCTCTAGACGGAGCGGGGGGGAAGAGACCCAGTACTTC.

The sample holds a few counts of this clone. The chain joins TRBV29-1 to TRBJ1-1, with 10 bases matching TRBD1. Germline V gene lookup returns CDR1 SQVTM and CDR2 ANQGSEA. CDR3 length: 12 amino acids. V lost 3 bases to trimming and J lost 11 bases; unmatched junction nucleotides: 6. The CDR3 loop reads CSVDRQGAGAFF. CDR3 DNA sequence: TGCAGCGTTGACAGACAGGGGGCAGGTGCTTTCTTT.

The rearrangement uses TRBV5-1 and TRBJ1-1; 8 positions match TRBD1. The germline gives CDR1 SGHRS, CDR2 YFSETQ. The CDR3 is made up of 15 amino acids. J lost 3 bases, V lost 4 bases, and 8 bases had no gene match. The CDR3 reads CASSETTGEDTEAFF. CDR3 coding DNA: TGCGCCAGCAGCGAGACGACAGGGGAAGACACTGAAGCTTTCTTT.

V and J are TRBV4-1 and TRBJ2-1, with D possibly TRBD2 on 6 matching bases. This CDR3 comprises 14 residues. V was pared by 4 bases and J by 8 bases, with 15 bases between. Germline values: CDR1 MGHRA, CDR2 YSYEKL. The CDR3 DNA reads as TGCGCCAGCAGCCCTACGACGGGGGTGTATGAGCAGTTCTTC. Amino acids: CASSPTTGVYEQFF.

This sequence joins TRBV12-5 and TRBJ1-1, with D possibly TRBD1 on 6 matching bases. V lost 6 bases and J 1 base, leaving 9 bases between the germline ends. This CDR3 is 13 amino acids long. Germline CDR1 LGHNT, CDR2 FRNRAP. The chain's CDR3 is CASGQGTNTEAFF. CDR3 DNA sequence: TGTGCTAGTGGACAGGGTACGAACACTGAAGCTTTCTTT.

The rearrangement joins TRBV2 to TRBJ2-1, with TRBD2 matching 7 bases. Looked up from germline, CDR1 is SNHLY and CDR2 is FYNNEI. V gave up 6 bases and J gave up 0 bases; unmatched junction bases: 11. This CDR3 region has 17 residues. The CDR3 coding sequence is TGTGCCAGCAGGCAGGGTGCTGGCGGGAGCTCCTACAATGAGCAGTTCTTC. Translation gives CASRQGAGGSSYNEQFF.